Listed below are T cell receptor beta chains from one sample, sequenced in a study of T cells in Graves' hyperthyroidism and ophthalmopathy. TCRdb reanalysed the multiplex PCR reads using MiXCR and keeps one entry per CDR3 protein. The table records 40,000 or so distinct CDR3 sequences, just under 50% of them present only once. The sequencing sample was made of blood. These receptors were collected from a woman aged 45-59 years with Graves' hyperthyroidism that later progressed to Graves' ophthalmopathy. Each CDR3 is given with its conserved first and last residue. A D gene is named only where the DNA matches it firmly. The size field is filled for only some rows; it gives once, few, many or a size class.

j_call v_call clone_size d_call cdr3_nt cdr3_aa
TRBJ2-3 TRBV6-5 - - TGTGCCAGCAGTTACGGCGGGACGAAGTACAATGAGCAGTATTTT CASSYGGTKYNEQYF
TRBJ1-6 TRBV7-9 - - TGTGCCAGCAGCAGCGGAGGGTCACCCCTCCACTTT CASSSGGSPLHF
TRBJ2-7 TRBV12-3/TRBV12-4 once - TGTGCCAGCAGCCTCGGGGGCACGTCCGAGCAGTACTTC CASSLGGTSEQYF
TRBJ1-6 TRBV5-1 - - TGCGCCAGCAGCAACCGGGACTCGGGCGGGGATTCACCCCTCCACTTT CASSNRDSGGDSPLHF
TRBJ2-5 TRBV12-3/TRBV12-4 many TRBD1 TGTGCCAGCAGCCCCCGGACAGGGGGAGAGACCCAGTACTTC CASSPRTGGETQYF
TRBJ2-1 TRBV24-1 - TRBD2 TGTGCCACCAGTGACCCCGGGCTAGCGGAAAACAATGAGCAGTTCTTC CATSDPGLAENNEQFF
TRBJ1-2 TRBV7-9 once - TGTGCCAGCAGCTTACCCGATTGGAGCCGCTACACCTTC CASSLPDWSRYTF
TRBJ2-3 TRBV4-1 many TRBD2 TGCGCCAGCAGCCAATCTCTAGCGGGATTCACAGATACGCAGTATTTT CASSQSLAGFTDTQYF
TRBJ2-2 TRBV11-3 many - TGTGCCGCATCAAGCGGGTCGCCGAACACCGGGGAGCTGTTTTTT CAASSGSPNTGELFF
TRBJ1-2 TRBV29-1 many - TGCAGCGTCCTCGGGACACTGCGGTCTGATGGCTACACCTTC CSVLGTLRSDGYTF
TRBJ2-3 TRBV24-1 - TRBD2 TGTGCCACCAGAGTTAGCGGGAGTGTGGATACGCAGTATTTT CATRVSGSVDTQYF
TRBJ2-5 TRBV14 many - TGTGCCAGCAGCCAGCGATCTGGGGGAGAGACCCAGTACTTC CASSQRSGGETQYF
TRBJ2-3 TRBV6-4 many - TGTGCCAGCAGTGACAGGGGGAGCACAGATACGCAGTATTTT CASSDRGSTDTQYF
TRBJ1-5 TRBV7-2 - TRBD1 TGTGCCAGCAGCTCCGTGGGACAGGGCGGGAACAATCAGCCCCAGCATTTT CASSSVGQGGNNQPQHF
TRBJ1-2 TRBV5-4 many TRBD1 TGTGCCAGCAGCTGGGGGGGACAGCAACTATCTAACTATGGCTACACCTTC CASSWGGQQLSNYGYTF
TRBJ1-2 TRBV20-1 medium-sized TRBD1 TGCAGTGCTAGGGTGGGACAGCTCTATGGCTACACCTTC CSARVGQLYGYTF